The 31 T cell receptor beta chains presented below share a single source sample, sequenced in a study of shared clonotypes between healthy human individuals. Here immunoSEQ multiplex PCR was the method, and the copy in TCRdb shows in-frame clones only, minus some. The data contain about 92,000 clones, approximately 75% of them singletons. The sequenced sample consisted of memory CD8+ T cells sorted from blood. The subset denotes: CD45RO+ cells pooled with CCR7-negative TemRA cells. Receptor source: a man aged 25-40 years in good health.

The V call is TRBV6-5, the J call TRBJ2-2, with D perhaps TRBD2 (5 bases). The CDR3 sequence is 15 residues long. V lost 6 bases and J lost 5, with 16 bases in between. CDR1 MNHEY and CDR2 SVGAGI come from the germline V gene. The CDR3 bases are TGTGCCAGCAGCTCGTATCCGTCGGGGACCGGGGAGCTGTTTTTT. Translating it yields CASSSYPSGTGELFF.

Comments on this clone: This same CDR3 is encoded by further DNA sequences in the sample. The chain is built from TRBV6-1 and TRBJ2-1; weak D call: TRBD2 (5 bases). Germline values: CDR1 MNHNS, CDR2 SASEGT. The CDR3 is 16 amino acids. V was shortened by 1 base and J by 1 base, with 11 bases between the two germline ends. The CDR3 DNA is TGTGCCAGCAGTGAAGGTCCTGGCGGGTCCTACAATGAGCAGTTCTTC. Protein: CASSEGPGGSYNEQFF.

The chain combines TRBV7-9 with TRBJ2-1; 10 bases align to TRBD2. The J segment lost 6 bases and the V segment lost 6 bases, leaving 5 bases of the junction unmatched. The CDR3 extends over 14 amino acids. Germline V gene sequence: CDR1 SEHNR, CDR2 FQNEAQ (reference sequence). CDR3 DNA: TGTGCCAGCAGGGAACTAGCGGGGTTCAATGAGCAGTTCTTC. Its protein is CASRELAGFNEQFF.

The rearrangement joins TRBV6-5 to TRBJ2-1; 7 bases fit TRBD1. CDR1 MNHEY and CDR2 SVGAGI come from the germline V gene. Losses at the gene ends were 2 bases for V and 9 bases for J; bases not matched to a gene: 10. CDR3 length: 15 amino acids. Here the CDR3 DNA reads TGTGCCAGCAGTTACACCTTGGGACAGTCTCTTGAGCAGTTCTTC. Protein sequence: CASSYTLGQSLEQFF.

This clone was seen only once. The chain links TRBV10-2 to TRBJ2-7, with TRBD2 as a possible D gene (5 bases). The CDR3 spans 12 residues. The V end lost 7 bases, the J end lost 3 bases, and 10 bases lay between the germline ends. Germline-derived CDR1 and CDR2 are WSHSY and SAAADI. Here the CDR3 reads CASKDWNYEQYF. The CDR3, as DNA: TGCGCCAGCAAGGACTGGAACTACGAGCAGTACTTC.

The chain's CDR3 is CASSHRQGRDEQYF. CDR3 DNA sequence: TGCGCCAGCAGCCATCGACAGGGGCGGGACGAGCAGTACTTC. The rearrangement joins TRBV5-1 to TRBJ2-7; 8 nucleotides align to TRBD1. V was pared by 4 bases and J by 5 bases, with 8 bases of the junction left unmatched. The CDR3 has 14 residues. Germline V gene sequence: CDR1 SGHRS, CDR2 YFSETQ.

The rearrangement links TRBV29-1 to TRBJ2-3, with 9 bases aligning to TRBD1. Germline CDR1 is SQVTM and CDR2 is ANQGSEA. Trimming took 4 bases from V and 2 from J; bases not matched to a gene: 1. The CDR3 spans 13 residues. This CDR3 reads CSVGQGDTDTQYF. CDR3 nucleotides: TGCAGCGTTGGACAGGGGGACACAGATACGCAGTATTTT.

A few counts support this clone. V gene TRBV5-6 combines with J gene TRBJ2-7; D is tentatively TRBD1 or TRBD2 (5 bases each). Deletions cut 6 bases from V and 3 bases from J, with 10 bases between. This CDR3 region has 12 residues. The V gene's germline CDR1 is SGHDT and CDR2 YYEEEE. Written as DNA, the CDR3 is TGTGCCAGCACCCTTGGGGGCTACGAGCAGTACTTC. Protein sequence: CASTLGGYEQYF.

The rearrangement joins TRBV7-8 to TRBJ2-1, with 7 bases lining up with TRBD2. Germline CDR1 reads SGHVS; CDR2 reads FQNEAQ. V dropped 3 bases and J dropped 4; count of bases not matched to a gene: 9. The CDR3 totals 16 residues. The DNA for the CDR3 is TGTGCCAGCAGCTTGGCAGGGAGGGGCTATTACAATGAGCAGTTCTTC. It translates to CASSLAGRGYYNEQFF. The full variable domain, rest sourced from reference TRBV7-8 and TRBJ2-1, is GAGVSQSPRYKVAKRGQDVALRCDPISGHVSLFWYQQALGQGPEFLTYFQNEAQLDKSGLPSDRFFAERPEGSVSTLKIQRTQQEDSAVYLCASSLAGRGYYNEQFFGPGTRLTVL.

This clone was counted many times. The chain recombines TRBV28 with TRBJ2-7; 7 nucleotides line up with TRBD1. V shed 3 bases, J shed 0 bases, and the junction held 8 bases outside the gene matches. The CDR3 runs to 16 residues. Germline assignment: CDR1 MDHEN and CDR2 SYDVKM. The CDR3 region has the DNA TGTGCCAGCAGTTTGTTGACAGGGTGGAGCTCCTACGAGCAGTACTTC. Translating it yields CASSLLTGWSSYEQYF.

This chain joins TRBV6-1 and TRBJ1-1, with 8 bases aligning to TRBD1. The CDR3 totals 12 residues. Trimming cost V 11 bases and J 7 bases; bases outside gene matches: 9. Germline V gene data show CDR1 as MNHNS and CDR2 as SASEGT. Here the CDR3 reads CAVETDRVEAFF. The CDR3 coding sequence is TGTGCCGTAGAAACGGACAGGGTTGAAGCTTTCTTT.

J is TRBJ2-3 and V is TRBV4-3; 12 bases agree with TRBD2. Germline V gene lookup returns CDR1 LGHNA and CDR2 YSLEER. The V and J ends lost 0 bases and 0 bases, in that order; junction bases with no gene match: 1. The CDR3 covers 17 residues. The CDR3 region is CASSQEGLAGSTDTQYF. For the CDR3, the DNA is TGCGCCAGCAGCCAAGAGGGACTAGCGGGTAGCACAGATACGCAGTATTTT.

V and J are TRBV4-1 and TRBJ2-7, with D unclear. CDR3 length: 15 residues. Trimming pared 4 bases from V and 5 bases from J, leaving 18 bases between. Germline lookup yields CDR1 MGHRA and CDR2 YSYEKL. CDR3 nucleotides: TGCGCCAGCAGCCTCCACTTGCCTCCAGTGGACGAGCAGTACTTC. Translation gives CASSLHLPPVDEQYF.

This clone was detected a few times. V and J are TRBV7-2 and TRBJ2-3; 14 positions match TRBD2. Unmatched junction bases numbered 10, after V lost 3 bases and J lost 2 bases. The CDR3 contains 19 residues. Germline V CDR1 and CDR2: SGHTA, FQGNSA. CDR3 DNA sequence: TGTGCCAGCAGCTTGGTACAGGCGACTAGCGGGAGGGCCACAGATACGCAGTATTTT. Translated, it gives CASSLVQATSGRATDTQYF.

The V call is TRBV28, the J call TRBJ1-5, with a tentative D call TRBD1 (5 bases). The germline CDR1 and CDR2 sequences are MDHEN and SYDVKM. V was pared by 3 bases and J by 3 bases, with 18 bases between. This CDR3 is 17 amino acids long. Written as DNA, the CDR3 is TGTGCCAGCAGTTTTGAAGGGGCCAACGGCTTCAATCAGCCCCAGCATTTT. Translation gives CASSFEGANGFNQPQHF.

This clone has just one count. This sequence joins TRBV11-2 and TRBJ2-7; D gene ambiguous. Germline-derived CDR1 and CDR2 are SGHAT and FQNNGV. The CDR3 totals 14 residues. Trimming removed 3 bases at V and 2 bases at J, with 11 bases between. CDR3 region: CASSFGSAAYEQYF. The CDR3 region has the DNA TGTGCCAGCAGCTTCGGTTCCGCAGCCTACGAGCAGTACTTC.

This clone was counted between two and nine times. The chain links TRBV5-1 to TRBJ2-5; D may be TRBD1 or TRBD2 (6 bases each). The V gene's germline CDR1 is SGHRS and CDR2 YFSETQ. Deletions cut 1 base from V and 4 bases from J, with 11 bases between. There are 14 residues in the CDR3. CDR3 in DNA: TGCGCCAGCAGCTTGATGGGGGGCGGAGAGACCCAGTACTTC. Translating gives CASSLMGGGETQYF.

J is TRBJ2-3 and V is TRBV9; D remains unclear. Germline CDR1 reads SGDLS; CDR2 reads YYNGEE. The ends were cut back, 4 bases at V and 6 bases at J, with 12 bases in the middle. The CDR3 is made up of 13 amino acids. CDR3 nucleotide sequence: TGTGCCAGCAGCCAAGAAATGTGGGATACGCAGTATTTT. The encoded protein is CASSQEMWDTQYF.

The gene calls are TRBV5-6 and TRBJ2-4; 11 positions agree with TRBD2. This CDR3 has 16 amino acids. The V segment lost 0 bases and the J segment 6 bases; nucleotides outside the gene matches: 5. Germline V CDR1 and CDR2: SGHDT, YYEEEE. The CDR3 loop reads CASSLGASGRSNIQYF. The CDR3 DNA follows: TGTGCCAGCAGCTTGGGGGCTAGCGGGAGGTCAAACATTCAGTACTTC.

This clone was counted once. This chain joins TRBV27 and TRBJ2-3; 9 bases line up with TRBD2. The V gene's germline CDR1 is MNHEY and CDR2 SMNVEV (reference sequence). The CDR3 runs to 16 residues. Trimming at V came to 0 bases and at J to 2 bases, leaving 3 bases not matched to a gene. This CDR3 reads CASSLSASGITDTQYF. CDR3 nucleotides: TGTGCCAGCAGTTTATCGGCTAGCGGGATCACAGATACGCAGTATTTT.

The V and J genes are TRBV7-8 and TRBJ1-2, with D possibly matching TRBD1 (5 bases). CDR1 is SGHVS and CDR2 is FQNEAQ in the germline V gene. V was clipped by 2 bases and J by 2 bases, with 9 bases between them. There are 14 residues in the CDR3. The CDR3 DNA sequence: TGTGCCAGCAGCTTATCTGCAGGGAACTATGGCTACACCTTC. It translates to CASSLSAGNYGYTF.

CDR3 in DNA: TGTGCCAGCAGCTTTATAGCGGGAGTAGGCAATGAGCAGTTCTTC. Translating gives CASSFIAGVGNEQFF. The rearrangement links TRBV7-8 to TRBJ2-1, with 9 bases aligning to TRBD2. CDR1 is SGHVS and CDR2 is FQNEAQ in the germline V gene. With V trimmed by 3 bases and J by 6 bases, 6 bases remained unmatched. The CDR3 runs to 15 residues.

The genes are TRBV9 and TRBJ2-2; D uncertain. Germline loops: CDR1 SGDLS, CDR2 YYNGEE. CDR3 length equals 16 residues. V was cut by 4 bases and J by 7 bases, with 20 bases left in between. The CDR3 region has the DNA TGTGCCAGCAGCTTTGGGAAAGACAAAGTAGGCGGGGAGCTGTTTTTT. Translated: CASSFGKDKVGGELFF.

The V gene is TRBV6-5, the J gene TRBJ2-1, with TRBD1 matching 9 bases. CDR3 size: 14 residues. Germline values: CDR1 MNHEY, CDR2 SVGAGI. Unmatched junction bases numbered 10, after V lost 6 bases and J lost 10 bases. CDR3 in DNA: TGTGCCAGCAGAGAGGGACAGGGAGGGCGGGAGCAGTTCTTC. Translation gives CASREGQGGREQFF.

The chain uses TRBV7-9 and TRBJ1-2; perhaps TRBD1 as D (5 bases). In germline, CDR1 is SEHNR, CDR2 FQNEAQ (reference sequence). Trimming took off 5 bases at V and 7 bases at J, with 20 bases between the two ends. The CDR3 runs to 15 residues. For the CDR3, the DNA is TGTGCCAGCAGCGGACCGAGGAGGGGAGTTATTGGCTACACCTTC. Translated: CASSGPRRGVIGYTF.

This chain's CDR3 is CATSRATIGRQYF. The CDR3 coding sequence is TGTGCCACCAGCAGAGCGACTATAGGCAGGCAGTATTTT. The genes are TRBV15 and TRBJ2-3, with D possibly TRBD2 on 5 matching bases. Between the trimmed V and J ends, which lost 1 base and 11 bases, there was a span of 13 bases. The CDR3 is 13 residues long. CDR1 is LNHNV, CDR2 YYDKDF, per germline (reference sequence).

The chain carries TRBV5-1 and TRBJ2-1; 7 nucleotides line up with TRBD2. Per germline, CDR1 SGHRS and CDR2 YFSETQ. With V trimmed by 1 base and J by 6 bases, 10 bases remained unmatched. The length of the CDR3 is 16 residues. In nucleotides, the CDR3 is TGCGCCAGCAGCTTGCGGGGGGTTTCATTCTTCAATGAGCAGTTCTTC. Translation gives CASSLRGVSFFNEQFF. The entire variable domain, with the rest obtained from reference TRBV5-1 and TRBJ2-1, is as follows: KAGVTQTPRYLIKTRGQQVTLSCSPISGHRSVSWYQQTPGQGLQFLFEYFSETQRNKGNFPGRFSGRQFSNSRSEMNVSTLELGDSALYLCASSLRGVSFFNEQFFGPGTRLTVL.

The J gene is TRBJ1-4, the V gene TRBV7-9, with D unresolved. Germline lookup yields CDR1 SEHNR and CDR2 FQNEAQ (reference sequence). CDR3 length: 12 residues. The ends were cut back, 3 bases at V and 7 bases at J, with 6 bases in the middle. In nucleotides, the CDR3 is TGTGCCAGCAGCTTCCTCAGTGAAAAACTGTTTTTT. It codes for CASSFLSEKLFF.

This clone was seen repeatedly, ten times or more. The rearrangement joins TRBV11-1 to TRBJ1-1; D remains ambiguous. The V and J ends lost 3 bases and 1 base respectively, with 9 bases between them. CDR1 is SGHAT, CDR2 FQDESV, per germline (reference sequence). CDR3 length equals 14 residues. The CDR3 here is CASSFETSNTEAFF. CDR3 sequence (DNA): TGTGCCAGCAGCTTTGAGACCTCGAACACTGAAGCTTTCTTT.

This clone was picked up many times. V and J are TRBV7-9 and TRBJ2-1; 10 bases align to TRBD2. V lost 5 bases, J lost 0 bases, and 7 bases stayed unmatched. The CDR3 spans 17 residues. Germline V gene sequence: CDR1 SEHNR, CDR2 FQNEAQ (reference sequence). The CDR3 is CASSHSGGRFSYNEQFF. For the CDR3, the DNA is TGTGCCAGCAGCCATAGCGGGGGGAGGTTCTCCTACAATGAGCAGTTCTTC. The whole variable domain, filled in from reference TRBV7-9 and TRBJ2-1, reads DTGVSQNPRHKITKRGQNVTFRCDPISEHNRLYWYRQTLGQGPEFLTYFQNEAQLEKSRLLSDRFSAERPKGSFSTLEIQRTEQGDSAMYLCASSHSGGRFSYNEQFFGPGTRLTVL.

The DNA of the CDR3 is TGTGCCAGCAGTTATCAGGGGTCCTACGAGCAGTACTTC. Encoded protein: CASSYQGSYEQYF. The gene calls are TRBV6-6 and TRBJ2-7; tentatively, D is TRBD1 (6 bases). V was pared by 3 bases and J by 1 base, with 7 bases between. The CDR3 covers 13 residues. CDR1 and CDR2 (germline): MNHNY, SVGAGI (reference sequence).